The source of this TCR beta chain is a study of OX40 agonist ivuxolimab in advanced cancers. Looking at the study overall: Each patient was given ivuxolimab into a vein every 2 weeks, at 0.01 to 10 mg/kg.

Produced via immunoSEQ multiplex PCR; TCRdb's table is partial and in-frame only. The table lists about 110,000 clones, 75% to 95% of them singletons. The V gene end was trimmed by 6 bases and the J gene end by 7 bases; junction bases not matched to a gene: 11. The CDR3 contains 15 residues. The germline gives CDR1 GTSNPN, CDR2 SVGIG (reference sequence). This clone was seen a single time. The clonotype was recovered from an adult with an advanced solid tumor such as melanoma, head and neck, liver or kidney cancer. The material was CD4+ or CD8+ T cells sorted from blood, obtained in a trial of the OX40 agonist ivuxolimab. The chain has TRBV30 and TRBJ1-6; 8 nucleotides match TRBD1. In DNA, the CDR3 is TGTGCCTGCTCCAGGGGGCTAGCCGAAAATTCACCCCTCCACTTT. Amino acid sequence: CACSRGLAENSPLHF. The whole variable domain, filled in from reference TRBV30 and TRBJ1-6, reads SQTIHQWPATLVQPVGSPLSLECTVEGTSNPNLYWYRQAAGRGLQLLFYSVGIGQISSEVPQNLSASRPQDRQFILSSKKLLLSDSGFYLCACSRGLAENSPLHFGNGTRLTVT.